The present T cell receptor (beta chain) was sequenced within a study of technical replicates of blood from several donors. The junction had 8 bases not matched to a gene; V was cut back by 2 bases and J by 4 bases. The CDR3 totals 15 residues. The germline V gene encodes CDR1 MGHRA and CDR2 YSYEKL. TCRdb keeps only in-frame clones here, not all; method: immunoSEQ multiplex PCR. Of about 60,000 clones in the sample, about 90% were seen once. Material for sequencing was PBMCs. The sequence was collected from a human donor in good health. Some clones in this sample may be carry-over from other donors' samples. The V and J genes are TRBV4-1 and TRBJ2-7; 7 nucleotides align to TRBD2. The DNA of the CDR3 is TGCGCCAGCAGCCAAACTAGCGCGGCGGGTTACGAGCAGTACTTC. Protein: CASSQTSAAGYEQYF.